This entry lists 28 T cell receptor beta chains sequenced from one sample in a study of siplizumab effects on memory and regulatory T cells. Clones were sequenced by immunoSEQ multiplex PCR, and TCRdb holds only the in-frame ones, with some missing. The repertoire has about 50,000 clones, about 94% of them found once; the top ten carry over 15%. The specimen was CD8+ T cells sorted from blood. These receptors came from a human donor in good health.

The chain carries TRBV28 and TRBJ1-4; D is undetermined. The CDR3 loop spans 16 amino acids. Germline CDR1 MDHEN, CDR2 SYDVKM. The germline V and J ends were trimmed by 7 bases and 8 bases, with 23 bases remaining between them. DNA of the CDR3: TGTGCCAGCACGGCGGTTGAGAGCCTTCTAGGAGAAAAACTGTTTTTT. Protein: CASTAVESLLGEKLFF.

The chain employs TRBV28 and TRBJ1-2; maybe TRBD1 (6 bases). Trimming removed 6 bases at V and 12 bases at J, with 23 bases between. The CDR3 sequence is 14 residues long. Per germline, CDR1 MDHEN and CDR2 SYDVKM. The CDR3 region is CASSHPTTGSENTF. For the CDR3, the DNA is TGTGCCAGCAGCCACCCGACCACAGGGTCCGAAAACACCTTC.

The chain couples TRBV27 to TRBJ2-6, with D hard to call. The germline V gene has CDR1 MNHEY and CDR2 SMNVEV (reference sequence). V shed 5 bases and J shed 2 bases, with 4 bases lying between them. This CDR3 has 13 amino acids. CDR3 in DNA: TGTGCCAGCAGTCCCACTGGGGCCAACGTCCTGACTTTC. It encodes CASSPTGANVLTF.

This clone was seen once. The chain has TRBV29-1 and TRBJ2-1; TRBD2 agrees at 7 bases. V was clipped by 7 bases and J by 5 bases; unmatched bases: 14. The V gene's germline CDR1 is SQVTM and CDR2 ANQGSEA. This CDR3 has 15 amino acids. The CDR3 here is CSAAPNAGTNNEQFF. DNA for the CDR3: TGCAGCGCCGCCCCTAACGCCGGGACTAACAATGAGCAGTTCTTC.

V and J are TRBV10-3 and TRBJ2-1, with 9 bases matching TRBD1. From germline, CDR1 is ENHRY and CDR2 SYGVKD. Germline trimming cut 0 bases from V and 7 bases from J; bases unmatched to any gene: 19. The CDR3 runs 20 residues. The CDR3 DNA follows: TGTGCCATCAGTGAGTCGGGGACAGGGTCTTACGACACGCTTCGGAATGAGCAGTTCTTC. It encodes CAISESGTGSYDTLRNEQFF.

This clone was seen only once. For the CDR3, the DNA is TGTGCCAGCAGCTCCCTAGCAGCCAAAAACATTCAGTACTTC. It yields the protein CASSSLAAKNIQYF. V gene TRBV7-9 combines with J gene TRBJ2-4; weak D call: TRBD2 (5 bases). Per germline, CDR1 SEHNR and CDR2 FQNEAQ (reference sequence). The germline V and J ends were trimmed by 4 bases and 0 bases, with 7 bases remaining between them. This CDR3 has 14 residues.

The V call is TRBV5-4, the J call TRBJ1-4, with D tentatively TRBD1 (6 bases). The germline V gene has CDR1 SGHNT and CDR2 YYREEE (reference sequence). Trimming pared 3 bases from V and 4 bases from J, leaving 16 bases between. The CDR3 contains 16 residues. The CDR3: CASSSVGGGFNEKLFF. The DNA for the CDR3 is TGTGCCAGCAGCTCCGTAGGGGGAGGCTTTAATGAAAAACTGTTTTTT.

The CDR3 DNA reads TGTGCCAGTAGAAGTGTTGGGACATTTTATAGCAATCAGCCCCAGCATTTT. The encoded protein is CASRSVGTFYSNQPQHF. The genes are TRBV19 and TRBJ1-5; a weak D match, TRBD1 (6 bases). The CDR3 is 17 amino acids. V was cut by 6 bases and J by 0 bases, with 18 bases left in between. Germline CDR1 is LNHDA and CDR2 is SQIVND (reference sequence).

The chain combines TRBV30 with TRBJ2-1; TRBD1 aligns across 7 bases. This CDR3 spans 11 amino acids. After removal of 6 bases from V and 8 bases from J, the junction contained 4 bases not matched to a gene. CDR1 and CDR2 (germline): GTSNPN, SVGIG (reference sequence). The CDR3 sequence is CACRGIDEQFF. CDR3 sequence (DNA): TGTGCCTGCAGGGGGATCGATGAGCAGTTCTTC.

The chain links TRBV7-3 to TRBJ2-1, with D perhaps TRBD2 (6 bases). Per the germline V gene, CDR1 is SGHTA and CDR2 is FQGTGA. The CDR3 sequence is 15 residues long. The germline V and J ends were trimmed by 3 bases and 6 bases, with 15 bases remaining between them. The CDR3 loop reads CASSLTGTPSNEQFF. CDR3 bases: TGTGCCAGCAGCTTGACCGGGACTCCCAGCAATGAGCAGTTCTTC.

The chain is built from TRBV2 and TRBJ2-7, with 11 bases lining up with TRBD2. Germline V lookup: CDR1 SNHLY, CDR2 FYNNEI. Trimming removed 6 bases from V and 6 bases from J; junction bases left unmatched: 4. This CDR3 is 13 amino acids long. CDR3 sequence (DNA): TGTGCCAGCAGAGTGGGGACTAGCGGCGAGCAGTACTTC. It codes for CASRVGTSGEQYF.

The genes are TRBV7-2 and TRBJ2-7; D unclear. Trimming cost V 1 base and J 3 bases, with 7 bases left between them. Germline V CDR1 and CDR2: SGHTA, FQGNSA. CDR3 length equals 13 residues. The CDR3 reads CASSLGSFYEQYF. The CDR3, as DNA: TGTGCCAGCAGCTTAGGTTCGTTCTACGAGCAGTACTTC.

V gene TRBV29-1 combines with J gene TRBJ2-7, with 7 bases lining up with TRBD1. The CDR3 loop spans 15 amino acids. The trim removed 1 base at V and 2 bases at J, leaving 8 bases unmatched. Germline CDR1 is SQVTM and CDR2 is ANQGSEA. This chain's CDR3 is CSVEGGDRVPYEQYF. DNA of the CDR3: TGCAGCGTTGAAGGTGGAGACAGGGTACCCTACGAGCAGTACTTC.

The chain is built from TRBV28 and TRBJ2-2, with D possibly called TRBD1 or TRBD2 (5 bases each). Germline V gene sequence: CDR1 MDHEN, CDR2 SYDVKM. The V end was cut by 6 bases, the J end by 6 bases, with 11 bases between. CDR3 length: 13 amino acids. The CDR3 nucleotides are TGTGCCAGCAGCGAACTGGGGGCCGGGGAGCTGTTTTTT. It translates to CASSELGAGELFF. The variable domain in full, with the rest retrieved from reference TRBV28 and TRBJ2-2, is DVKVTQSSRYLVKRTGEKVFLECVQDMDHENMFWYRQDPGLGLRLIYFSYDVKMKEKGDIPEGYSVSREKKERFSLILESASTNQTSMYLCASSELGAGELFFGEGSRLTVL.

The chain is built from TRBV9 and TRBJ2-1; 8 nucleotides align to TRBD2. Germline loops: CDR1 SGDLS, CDR2 YYNGEE. Trimming cost V 3 bases and J 0 bases; bases outside gene matches: 2. CDR3 length equals 15 residues. The CDR3 protein is CASSESGSSYNEQFF. The CDR3 DNA reads as TGTGCCAGCAGCGAGAGCGGGAGCTCCTACAATGAGCAGTTCTTC. The entire variable domain, with the rest obtained from reference TRBV9 and TRBJ2-1, is as follows: DSGVTQTPKHLITATGQRVTLRCSPRSGDLSVYWYQQSLDQGLQFLIQYYNGEERAKGNILERFSAQQFPDLHSELNLSSLELGDSALYFCASSESGSSYNEQFFGPGTRLTVL.

The J gene is TRBJ2-3, the V gene TRBV7-9; D is unresolved. This CDR3 has 16 amino acids. V was shortened by 2 bases and J by 0 bases, with 12 bases between the two germline ends. Germline lookup yields CDR1 SEHNR and CDR2 FQNEAQ (reference sequence). The CDR3, as DNA: TGTGCCAGCAGCTTATACCGTACCCTCAGCACAGATACGCAGTATTTT. Protein: CASSLYRTLSTDTQYF.

The J gene is TRBJ2-1, the V gene TRBV4-1; D gene ambiguous. The CDR3 is 13 residues long. The V gene's germline CDR1 is MGHRA and CDR2 YSYEKL. The ends were cut back, 2 bases at V and 7 bases at J, with 9 bases in the middle. The CDR3 nucleotides read TGCGCCAGCAGCCAAAAAATATCAAATGAGCAGTTCTTC. It translates to CASSQKISNEQFF.

V and J are TRBV9 and TRBJ2-7; D is tentatively TRBD1 or TRBD2 (6 bases each). The length of the CDR3 is 15 residues. Germline lookup yields CDR1 SGDLS and CDR2 YYNGEE. The ends were cut back, 0 bases at V and 3 bases at J, with 13 bases in the middle. This CDR3 is CASSVGGRGGYEQYF. CDR3 sequence (DNA): TGTGCCAGCAGCGTAGGAGGCAGGGGAGGCTACGAGCAGTACTTC.

This chain joins TRBV5-6 and TRBJ2-7; no reliable D call. Germline V gene data show CDR1 as SGHDT and CDR2 as YYEEEE. V dropped 4 bases and J dropped 0 bases, with 17 bases sitting between them. The CDR3 runs to 16 residues. The CDR3 DNA sequence: TGTGCCAGCAGCCGCGGACGCTACACCAGCTCCTACGAGCAGTACTTC. Its protein is CASSRGRYTSSYEQYF. The full variable domain, completed using reference TRBV5-6 and TRBJ2-7, is DAGVTQSPTHLIKTRGQQVTLRCSPKSGHDTVSWYQQALGQGPQFIFQYYEEEERQRGNFPDRFSGHQFPNYSSELNVNALLLGDSALYLCASSRGRYTSSYEQYFGPGTRLTVT.

The gene calls are TRBV9 and TRBJ2-7; 8 bases align to TRBD2. CDR3 length equals 19 residues. CDR1 is SGDLS and CDR2 is YYNGEE in the germline V gene. V trimming: 4 bases; J trimming: 2 bases; junction bases outside the gene matches: 20. This CDR3 is CASSSTGHRSGDPTYEQYF. In DNA, the CDR3 is TGTGCCAGCAGCTCTACGGGACACCGTAGCGGGGACCCAACCTACGAGCAGTACTTC.

The CDR3 DNA reads as TGCGCCAGCAGCCTGGTCGGGGCTGCCATCTACGAGCAGTACTTC. Its protein product is CASSLVGAAIYEQYF. The V and J genes are TRBV4-1 and TRBJ2-7, with D tentatively TRBD1 or TRBD2 (5 bases each). This CDR3 spans 15 amino acids. The V gene lost 4 bases and the J gene lost 3 bases, with 16 bases spanning the gap. Germline CDR1 and CDR2: MGHRA and YSYEKL.

V usage is TRBV27 and J usage is TRBJ2-2; D unclear. V was shortened by 3 bases and J by 4 bases, with 9 bases between the two germline ends. The CDR3 totals 14 residues. CDR1 and CDR2 (germline): MNHEY, SMNVEV (reference sequence). In DNA form, the CDR3 reads TGTGCCAGCAGTTTCGCTATGTTCACCGGGGAGCTGTTTTTT. Translated: CASSFAMFTGELFF.

The CDR3 DNA reads TGTGCCAGCAGTTTAGCGAGCTCCTACGAGCAGTACTTC. Its protein product is CASSLASSYEQYF. The rearrangement joins TRBV6-5 to TRBJ2-7, with D perhaps TRBD2 (5 bases). In germline, CDR1 is MNHEY, CDR2 SVGAGI. V lost 4 bases to trimming and J lost 0 bases, with 7 bases between them. The CDR3 runs 13 residues.

The rearrangement uses TRBV6-5 and TRBJ2-1; unclear D gene. The V gene lost 1 base and the J gene lost 10 bases, with 11 bases spanning the gap. This CDR3 comprises 13 residues. Germline V gene lookup returns CDR1 MNHEY and CDR2 SVGAGI. CDR3 region: CASSYFGRPEQFF. The CDR3 coding sequence is TGTGCCAGCAGTTACTTTGGGCGACCGGAGCAGTTCTTC.

The rearrangement uses TRBV11-2 and TRBJ1-4, with a weak D call TRBD1 (6 bases). Per germline, CDR1 SGHAT and CDR2 FQNNGV. Between the trimmed V and J ends, which lost 7 bases and 7 bases, there was a span of 13 bases. This CDR3 spans 13 amino acids. The CDR3: CASNHREFEKLFF. The CDR3 nucleotides read TGTGCCAGCAACCACAGGGAGTTTGAAAAACTGTTTTTT.

The V and J genes are TRBV28 and TRBJ2-7, with 15 bases aligning to TRBD2. This CDR3 is 19 amino acids long. Germline V CDR1 and CDR2: MDHEN, SYDVKM. Trimming cost V 2 bases and J 2 bases; bases outside gene matches: 10. The CDR3 nucleotides are TGTGCCAGCAGTTTAACCGTCCCACGGACTAGCGGGAGGGCCTACGAGCAGTACTTC. This codes for CASSLTVPRTSGRAYEQYF.

In DNA form, the CDR3 reads TGTGCCAGCAGTTGGGACGGGAATGAGCAGTTCTTC. Protein product: CASSWDGNEQFF. The chain couples TRBV5-6 to TRBJ2-1; perhaps D is TRBD1 or TRBD2 (5 bases each). With 5 bases removed from V and 7 bases from J, the gap between germline ends came to 10 bases. Germline V CDR1 and CDR2: SGHDT, YYEEEE. The CDR3 sequence is 12 residues long.

The V and J genes are TRBV9 and TRBJ2-7; a weak D match, TRBD2 (5 bases). The germline gives CDR1 SGDLS, CDR2 YYNGEE. V was trimmed by 3 bases and J by 3 bases, leaving 13 bases between them. There are 14 residues in the CDR3. The CDR3 spells CASSAEGWGYEQYF. For the CDR3, the DNA is TGTGCCAGCAGCGCCGAGGGTTGGGGCTACGAGCAGTACTTC.